These T cell receptor beta chains were read from a single sample in a study of shared clonotypes between healthy human individuals. The repertoire was sequenced with immunoSEQ multiplex PCR; TCRdb's copy has only in-frame clones and lacks some. The sample has roughly 2.2 million clones, roughly 90% seen once. The specimen sequenced was naive CD4+ T cells from PBMCs. These receptors were obtained from a man between 18 and 29 years old in good health. Some clones in this sample may be carry-over from other donors' samples. CDR3s include the opening cysteine and the closing phenylalanine or tryptophan. Each record gives: CDR3 length, V gene, J gene, CDR3 protein.

15	TRBV18	TRBJ1-4	CASSSDAFLNEKLFF
14	TRBV5-4	TRBJ2-5	CASSAGQVQETQYF
18	TRBV28	TRBJ2-7	CASSPNVGTSESFYEQYF
16	TRBV27	TRBJ2-6	CASSPGTGRGANVLTF
15	TRBV27	TRBJ1-4	CASSSYGTPGEKLFF
14	TRBV29-1	TRBJ2-7	CSVLGTGGLDEQYF
14	TRBV7-2	TRBJ1-1	CASSLVRSAAEAFF
14	TRBV19	TRBJ2-2	CASSIARNTGELFF
14	TRBV9	TRBJ2-3	CASMRSGPPDTQYF
14	TRBV5-4	TRBJ2-5	CASSSARGQETQYF
14	TRBV4-3	TRBJ1-4	CASSPGQAWEKLFF
14	TRBV30	TRBJ2-7	CAWSAGTGLFGQYF
13	TRBV5-5	TRBJ1-2	CASSLAEVSGYTF
15	TRBV7-3	TRBJ2-3	CASSPLAASTDTQYF
16	TRBV7-9	TRBJ2-1	CASSPGQWSSYNEQFF
16	TRBV6-1	TRBJ1-3	CASSEVGMLSGNTIYF
19	TRBV9	TRBJ1-2	CASSVASQSVQVQTQGLTF
14	TRBV5-1	TRBJ1-5	CASSLNGGLMPQHF
15	TRBV5-1	TRBJ2-5	CASSLAGPPDGTQYF
13	TRBV29-1	TRBJ1-4	CSALGDANEKLFF
17	TRBV5-1	TRBJ2-3	CASSLDNRARRPDTQYF
15	TRBV11-2	TRBJ1-2	CASSKEAGEGYGYTF
15	TRBV5-1	TRBJ2-1	CASSLSGPRGFEQFF
13	TRBV9	TRBJ1-2	CASSVVSHYGYTF
13	TRBV5-1	TRBJ2-1	CASSLDGAGEQFF
13	TRBV6-5	TRBJ1-2	CASSPHSLYGYTF
17	TRBV27	TRBJ2-7	CASSLGALGQGLVEQYF
14	TRBV28	TRBJ2-7	CASSFTGRGSEQYF
13	TRBV19	TRBJ1-5	CAVGLGLNQPQHF
16	TRBV28	TRBJ2-1	CATNTRLADKYNEQFF
14	TRBV7-3	TRBJ2-3	CASSPTLGADTQYF
15	TRBV7-9	TRBJ2-5	CASSRMGGGQETQYF
16	TRBV5-1	TRBJ1-1	CASSLLQGAKNTEAFF
16	TRBV2	TRBJ2-7	CAGLYGAASSPYEQYF
15	TRBV7-2	TRBJ2-1	CASSLGGSAYNEQFF
9	TRBV5-1	TRBJ2-1	CASISEQFF
17	TRBV13	TRBJ2-2	CASSPRASGVITGELFF
14	TRBV27	TRBJ2-7	CASSRLAGPYEQYF
14	TRBV6-6	TRBJ2-7	CASRNSGPTYEQYF
12	TRBV29-1	TRBJ1-2	CSAGQANYGYTF
13	TRBV10-1	TRBJ1-1	CASSASMNTEAFF
15	TRBV5-1	TRBJ1-1	CASSFSGAGGTEAFF